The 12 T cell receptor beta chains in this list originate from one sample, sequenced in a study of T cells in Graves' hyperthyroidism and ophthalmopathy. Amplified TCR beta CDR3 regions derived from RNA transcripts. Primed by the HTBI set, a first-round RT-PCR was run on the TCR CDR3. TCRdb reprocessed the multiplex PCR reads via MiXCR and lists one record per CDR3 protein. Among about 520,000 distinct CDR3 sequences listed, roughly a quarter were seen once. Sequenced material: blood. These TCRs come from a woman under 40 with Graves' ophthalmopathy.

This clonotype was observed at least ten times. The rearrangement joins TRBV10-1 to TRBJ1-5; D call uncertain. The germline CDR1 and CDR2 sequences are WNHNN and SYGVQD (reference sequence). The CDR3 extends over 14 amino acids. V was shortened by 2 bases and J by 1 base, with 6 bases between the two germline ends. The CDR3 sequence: CASSEGDSNQPQHF. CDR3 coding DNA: TGCGCCAGCAGTGAGGGAGACAGCAATCAGCCCCAGCATTTT.

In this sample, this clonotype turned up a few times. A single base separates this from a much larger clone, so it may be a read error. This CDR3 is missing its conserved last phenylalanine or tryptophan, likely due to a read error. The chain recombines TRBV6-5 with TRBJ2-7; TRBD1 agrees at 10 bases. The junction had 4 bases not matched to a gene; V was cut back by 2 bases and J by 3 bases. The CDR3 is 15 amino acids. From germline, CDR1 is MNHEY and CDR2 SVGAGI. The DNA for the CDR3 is TGTGCCAGCAGTTACGCCGGGACAGGGGACTACGAGCAGTACTCC. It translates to CASSYAGTGDYEQYS.

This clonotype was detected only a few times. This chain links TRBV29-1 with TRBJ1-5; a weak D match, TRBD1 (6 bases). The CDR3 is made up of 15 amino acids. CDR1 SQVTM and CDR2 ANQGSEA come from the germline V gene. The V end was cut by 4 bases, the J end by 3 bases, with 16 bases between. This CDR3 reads CSVVVSDRDNQPQHF. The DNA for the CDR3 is TGCAGCGTTGTCGTTTCGGACAGAGACAATCAGCCCCAGCATTTT.

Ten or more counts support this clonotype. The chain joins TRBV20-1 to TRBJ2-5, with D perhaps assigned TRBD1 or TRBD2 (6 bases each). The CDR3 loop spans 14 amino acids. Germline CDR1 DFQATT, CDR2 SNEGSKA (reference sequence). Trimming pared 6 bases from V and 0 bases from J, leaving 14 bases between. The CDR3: CSANGGPYQETQYF. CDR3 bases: TGCAGTGCAAACGGGGGCCCATACCAAGAGACCCAGTACTTC.

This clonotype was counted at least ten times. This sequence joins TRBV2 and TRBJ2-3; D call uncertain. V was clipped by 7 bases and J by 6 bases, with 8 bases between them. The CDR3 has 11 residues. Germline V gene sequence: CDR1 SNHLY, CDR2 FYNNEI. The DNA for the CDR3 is TGTGCCAGCACCTTAGGGGATACGCAGTATTTT. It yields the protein CASTLGDTQYF. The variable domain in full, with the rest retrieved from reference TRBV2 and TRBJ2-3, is EPEVTQTPSHQVTQMGQEVILRCVPISNHLYFYWYRQILGQKVEFLVSFYNNEISEKSEIFDDQFSVERPDGSNFTLKIRSTKLEDSAMYFCASTLGDTQYFGPGTRLTVL.

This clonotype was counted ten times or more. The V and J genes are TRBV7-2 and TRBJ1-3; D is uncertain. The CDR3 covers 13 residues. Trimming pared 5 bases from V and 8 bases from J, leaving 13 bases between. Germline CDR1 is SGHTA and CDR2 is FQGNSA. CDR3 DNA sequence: TGTGCCAGCAGCCACGATCATGTAGACACCATATATTTT. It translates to CASSHDHVDTIYF.

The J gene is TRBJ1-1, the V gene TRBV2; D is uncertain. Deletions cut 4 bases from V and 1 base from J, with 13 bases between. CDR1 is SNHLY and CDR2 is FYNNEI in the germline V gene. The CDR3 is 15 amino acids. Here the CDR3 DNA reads TGTGCCAGCAGTGTAGAAGGGTTGAGGAACACTGAAGCTTTCTTT. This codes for CASSVEGLRNTEAFF.

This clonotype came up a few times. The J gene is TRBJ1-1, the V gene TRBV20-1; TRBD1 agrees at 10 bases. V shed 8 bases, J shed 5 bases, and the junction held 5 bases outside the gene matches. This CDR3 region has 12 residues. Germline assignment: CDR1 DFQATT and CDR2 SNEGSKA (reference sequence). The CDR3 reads CSRDRGPTEAFF. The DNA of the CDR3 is TGCAGTCGTGACAGGGGGCCGACTGAAGCTTTCTTT.

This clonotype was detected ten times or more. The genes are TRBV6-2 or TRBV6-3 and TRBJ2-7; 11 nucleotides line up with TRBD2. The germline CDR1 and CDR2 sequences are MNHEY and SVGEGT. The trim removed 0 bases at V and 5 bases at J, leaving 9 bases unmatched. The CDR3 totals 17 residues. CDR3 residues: CASSYSAVAGGPNEQYF. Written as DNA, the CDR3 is TGTGCCAGCAGTTACTCAGCGGTAGCGGGGGGGCCCAACGAGCAGTACTTC.

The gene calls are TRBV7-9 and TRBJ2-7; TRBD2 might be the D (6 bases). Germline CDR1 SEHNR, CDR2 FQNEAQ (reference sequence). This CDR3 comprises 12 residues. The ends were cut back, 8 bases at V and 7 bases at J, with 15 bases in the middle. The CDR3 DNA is TGTGCCAGCCAGATCGCCGCGGGGGAGCAGTACTTC. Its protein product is CASQIAAGEQYF.

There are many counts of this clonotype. CDR3: CASSRDSAPSNQPQHF. In nucleotides, the CDR3 is TGTGCCAGCAGCCGGGACAGTGCCCCTAGCAATCAGCCCCAGCATTTT. J is TRBJ1-5 and V is TRBV6-2 or TRBV6-3, with TRBD1 identical over 7 bases. Germline values: CDR1 MNHEY, CDR2 SVGEGT. V lost 6 bases, J lost 0 bases, and 8 bases stayed unmatched. This CDR3 is built from 16 residues.

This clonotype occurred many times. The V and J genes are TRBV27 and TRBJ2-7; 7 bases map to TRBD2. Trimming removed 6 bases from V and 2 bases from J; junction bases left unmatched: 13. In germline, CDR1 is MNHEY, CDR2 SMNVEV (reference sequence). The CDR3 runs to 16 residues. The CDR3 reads CASSGPGTINPYEQYF. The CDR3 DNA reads TGTGCCAGCAGCGGACCAGGGACTATCAACCCCTACGAGCAGTACTTC.